This T cell receptor beta chain was recorded in a study of cytomegalovirus exposure and HLA in healthy donors. Whole-study findings and limits: A missense DCLRE1C variant was associated with V- and J-gene trimming of TCR beta chains in a later analysis, and an independent cohort replicated the association. With further analysis later on, most CMV-associated TCR beta chains appeared HLA-restricted. Across HLA loci, a later analysis found differing TCR association rates, with DRB1 most and HLA-C fewest.

The CDR3 spans 14 residues. Germline CDR1 is SNHLY and CDR2 is FYNNEI. Primers for the PCR totalled 60 Vbeta and 13 Jbeta. TCRdb's copy holds only in-frame clones and misses some; the assay was immunoSEQ multiplex PCR. The profile shows 150,000 to 200,000 clones, 80% of them singletons. Turning to this clone: Antigen unknown. Relative to the germline gene, one junction end is altered; a read error may explain this.

The sequence was collected from a male donor in good health and CMV-seropositive. The genes are TRBV2 and TRBJ2-5, with a tentative D call TRBD2 (5 bases). The sample consisted of PBMCs. The CDR3 region has the DNA TGTGCCAGCACCGGAGGCAGGAGACAAGAGGCCCAGTACTTC. It specifies CASTGGRRQEAQYF.